The present TCR beta chain was sequenced within a study of blood T cell repertoires in COVID-19. Study in general: T cells, B-cell-depleted T cells, or PBMCs provided the cDNA or gDNA that served as material.

Methods used by the authors: Scientists estimated how many nucleated cells there were by amplifying reference gene primers. Only in-frame clones appear in the TCRdb table, and some are missing; sequencing was by immunoSEQ multiplex PCR. V, J and clone size are taken as reported in that table, and D and trimming were inferred from the DNA itself. The sample comprises under 200,000 clones, around 79% of which are singletons, and 15% to 20% rests with the top ten. This clone was found a few times. J lost 4 bases, V lost 1 base, and 12 bases had no gene match. CDR3 length: 18 residues. The germline V gene has CDR1 KGHDR and CDR2 SFDVKD.

Sequenced: peripheral blood. The J gene is TRBJ1-2, the V gene TRBV24-1, with 9 bases matching TRBD1. This receptor was obtained from a man aged 60 to 75 with active or convalescent COVID-19. CDR3 region: CATSDFQRRRTGAYGYTF. DNA for the CDR3: TGTGCCACCAGTGATTTTCAAAGGCGCCGGACAGGGGCCTATGGCTACACCTTC.